The 15 T cell receptor beta chains listed next were all sequenced from one sample in a study of shared clonotypes between healthy human individuals. The data were produced by immunoSEQ multiplex PCR, yet TCRdb's version contains in-frame clones alone and is incomplete. The sample includes around 320,000 clones, 80% to 90% of them seen just once. The sequencing input was memory CD8+ T cells sorted from blood. Described subset: CD45RO+ cells pooled with CCR7-negative TemRA cells. These receptors were taken from a man aged 18 to 29 in good health.

DNA for the CDR3: TGTGCCAGCAGCCCAACGGGACAGTTAACCTACGAGCAGTACTTC. Translating it yields CASSPTGQLTYEQYF. The chain is built from TRBV7-9 and TRBJ2-7; 7 nucleotides line up with TRBD1. From germline, CDR1 is SEHNR and CDR2 FQNEAQ (reference sequence). The junction had 9 bases not matched to a gene; V was cut back by 5 bases and J by 2 bases. This CDR3 spans 15 amino acids.

In the case of this clone: The junction does not match germline at one end; this may be a read error. J is TRBJ2-1 and V is TRBV27; perhaps TRBD1 as D (5 bases). The CDR3 is made up of 14 amino acids. CDR1 and CDR2 from the germline V gene are MNHEY and SMNVEV (reference sequence). CDR3 DNA: TGTGCCAGCAGTCTATCACAACAGGACAATGAGCAGTTCTTC. It is translated as CASSLSQQDNEQFF.

This chain connects TRBV30 to TRBJ2-5; a possible D gene is TRBD2 (6 bases). The CDR3 has 13 residues. V was trimmed by 5 bases and J by 5 bases, leaving 15 bases between them. Germline V gene sequence: CDR1 GTSNPN, CDR2 SVGIG (reference sequence). The CDR3 DNA reads TGTGCCTGGGGGGGGTGGTTCGCGGAGACCCAGTACTTC. Translation: CAWGGWFAETQYF.

The chain uses TRBV30 and TRBJ2-2, with TRBD1 matching over 8 bases. Germline assignment: CDR1 GTSNPN and CDR2 SVGIG (reference sequence). CDR3 length: 17 amino acids. The V segment lost 0 bases and the J segment 8 bases; nucleotides outside the gene matches: 14. DNA for the CDR3: TGTGCCTGGAGTGTCTTCGAGACAGGGGCGGGGAGAGGGGAGCTGTTTTTT. Translated: CAWSVFETGAGRGELFF.

The CDR3, as DNA: TGTGCTAGTGGTTTGGCACTCCTAGCGGGAGGACGAGATACGCAGTATTTT. It yields the protein CASGLALLAGGRDTQYF. This rearrangement joins TRBV12-5 to TRBJ2-3, with 11 bases aligning to TRBD2. The CDR3 is 17 amino acids. Trimming removed 1 base from V and 5 bases from J; junction bases left unmatched: 8. The V gene's germline CDR1 is LGHNT and CDR2 FRNRAP.

This clone was seen more than once but under ten times. The chain uses TRBV2 and TRBJ2-2; D unresolved. Trimming stripped 5 bases from V and 5 bases from J, with 3 bases between. The CDR3 spans 11 residues. Germline V gives CDR1 SNHLY, CDR2 FYNNEI. CDR3 in DNA: TGTGCCAGCAGTTGGACCGGGGAGCTGTTTTTT. Its protein product is CASSWTGELFF. Drawing the rest from reference TRBV2 and TRBJ2-2, the complete variable domain is EPEVTQTPSHQVTQMGQEVILRCVPISNHLYFYWYRQILGQKVEFLVSFYNNEISEKSEIFDDQFSVERPDGSNFTLKIRSTKLEDSAMYFCASSWTGELFFGEGSRLTVL.

The chain couples TRBV7-9 to TRBJ2-7; 7 bases fit TRBD1. This CDR3 comprises 16 residues. V was clipped by 5 bases and J by 0 bases; unmatched bases: 10. Germline V lookup: CDR1 SEHNR, CDR2 FQNEAQ (reference sequence). This chain's CDR3 is CASSGPAGTDSYEQYF. DNA of the CDR3: TGTGCCAGCAGCGGGCCCGCCGGGACAGACTCCTACGAGCAGTACTTC.

The chain links TRBV7-8 to TRBJ2-1; 12 bases fit TRBD2. The germline gives CDR1 SGHVS, CDR2 FQNEAQ. V was pared by 5 bases and J by 4 bases, with 3 bases of the junction left unmatched. The CDR3 sequence is 15 residues long. The CDR3 bases are TGTGCCAGCAGCGTTGGACTAGCGGGATACAATGAGCAGTTCTTC. It yields the protein CASSVGLAGYNEQFF.

The rearrangement joins TRBV7-9 to TRBJ2-5; 10 nucleotides line up with TRBD2. The V gene's germline CDR1 is SEHNR and CDR2 FQNEAQ (reference sequence). Unmatched junction bases numbered 5, after V lost 4 bases and J lost 0 bases. The CDR3 extends over 16 amino acids. The CDR3 protein is CASSSGLAAYQETQYF. CDR3 in DNA: TGTGCCAGCAGCTCCGGACTAGCGGCCTACCAAGAGACCCAGTACTTC.

The chain is built from TRBV10-2 and TRBJ2-7; D uncertain. Germline-derived CDR1 and CDR2 are WSHSY and SAAADI. CDR3 length: 12 residues. Deletions cut 7 bases from V and 6 bases from J, with 13 bases between. DNA of the CDR3: TGCGCCAGCACTAACTGGGTCGCCGAGCAGTACTTC. This gives the protein CASTNWVAEQYF.

V usage is TRBV5-6 and J usage is TRBJ1-1; D not resolved. The CDR3 is 14 amino acids. Deletions cut 3 bases from V and 2 bases from J, with 11 bases between. CDR1 is SGHDT and CDR2 is YYEEEE in the germline V gene. The CDR3 reads CASSYPGINTEAFF. Here the CDR3 DNA reads TGTGCCAGCAGCTACCCTGGGATAAACACTGAAGCTTTCTTT.

This rearrangement joins TRBV10-1 to TRBJ2-1, with D hard to call. V gave up 2 bases and J gave up 5 bases, with 10 bases separating them. The CDR3 sequence is 14 residues long. Germline-derived CDR1 and CDR2 are WNHNN and SYGVQD (reference sequence). The CDR3 sequence is CASSESRLDNEQFF. In DNA form, the CDR3 reads TGCGCCAGCAGTGAGAGTCGCCTCGACAATGAGCAGTTCTTC.

The CDR3 loop is CSVRPRGISYNEQFF. For the CDR3, the DNA is TGCAGCGTGAGGCCGCGCGGGATCTCCTACAATGAGCAGTTCTTC. The genes are TRBV29-1 and TRBJ2-1; possible D gene TRBD2, 6 bases. CDR3 length equals 15 residues. Per germline, CDR1 SQVTM and CDR2 ANQGSEA. The ends were cut back, 6 bases at V and 0 bases at J, with 15 bases in the middle.

The V call is TRBV6-5, the J call TRBJ1-1; D ambiguous. V was clipped by 2 bases and J by 1 base, with 11 bases between them. Germline lookup yields CDR1 MNHEY and CDR2 SVGAGI. This CDR3 region has 15 residues. This chain's CDR3 is CASSYTPPQNTEAFF. For the CDR3, the DNA is TGTGCCAGCAGTTACACCCCCCCTCAGAACACTGAAGCTTTCTTT.

V gene TRBV9 combines with J gene TRBJ2-2; 11 nucleotides match TRBD2. This CDR3 contains 18 residues. Germline V gene lookup returns CDR1 SGDLS and CDR2 YYNGEE. V gave up 0 bases and J gave up 1 base; unmatched junction bases: 5. The CDR3 loop reads CASSVGLAGGLNTGELFF. The DNA for the CDR3 is TGTGCCAGCAGCGTAGGGCTAGCGGGGGGCTTGAACACCGGGGAGCTGTTTTTT.